The 16 T cell receptor beta chains below all came from one sample that was sequenced in a study of blood T cell repertoires in COVID-19. Produced via immunoSEQ multiplex PCR; TCRdb's table is partial and in-frame only. The sample lists roughly 350,000 clones, 85% seen once, with roughly 3.4% in the top ten. Sequenced material: peripheral blood. All receptors come from a woman in her late teens or twenties with acute or convalescent COVID-19.

V gene TRBV30 combines with J gene TRBJ1-2; D unclear. V was cut by 4 bases and J by 4 bases, with 16 bases left in between. The germline V gene has CDR1 GTSNPN and CDR2 SVGIG (reference sequence). The CDR3 runs 14 residues. The CDR3 DNA reads as TGTGCCTGGACTCGGGGTGGATTGGGCTATGGCTACACCTTC. It specifies CAWTRGGLGYGYTF.

This sequence joins TRBV7-9 and TRBJ1-2; D not certain. Trimming removed 3 bases at V and 3 bases at J, with 11 bases between. This CDR3 spans 14 amino acids. CDR1 is SEHNR, CDR2 FQNEAQ, per germline (reference sequence). CDR3 loop: CASSFPRDDYGYTF. The CDR3, as DNA: TGTGCCAGCAGCTTCCCCCGGGATGACTATGGCTACACCTTC.

The chain combines TRBV7-3 with TRBJ2-5; TRBD2 might be the D (6 bases). Deletions cut 6 bases from V and 4 bases from J, with 18 bases between. Per germline, CDR1 SGHTA and CDR2 FQGTGA. The CDR3 covers 15 residues. The CDR3 here is CASSLGSSVRETQYF. CDR3 DNA sequence: TGTGCCAGCAGTTTAGGTTCTAGCGTTCGAGAGACCCAGTACTTC.

This sequence joins TRBV14 and TRBJ2-7, with unresolved D. The CDR3 has 11 amino acids. Germline lookup yields CDR1 SGHDN and CDR2 FVKESK. Trimming removed 3 bases at V and 3 bases at J, with 3 bases between. CDR3 protein: CASSHYYEQYF. The CDR3 DNA reads TGTGCCAGCAGCCATTACTACGAGCAGTACTTC.

The V call is TRBV19, the J call TRBJ2-5; the match to TRBD1 covers 9 bases. The germline V gene has CDR1 LNHDA and CDR2 SQIVND (reference sequence). V was pared by 4 bases and J by 4 bases, with 1 base of the junction left unmatched. The CDR3 has 13 amino acids. The CDR3 here is CASSTQGAETQYF. DNA for the CDR3: TGTGCCAGTAGTACACAGGGGGCAGAGACCCAGTACTTC.

This chain connects TRBV19 to TRBJ2-5; D not certain. This CDR3 has 12 residues. Germline CDR1 and CDR2: LNHDA and SQIVND (reference sequence). The V gene lost 4 bases and the J gene lost 4 bases, with 7 bases spanning the gap. The CDR3 loop reads CASSTTGETQYF. The CDR3 region has the DNA TGTGCCAGTAGTACTACGGGAGAGACCCAGTACTTC.

J is TRBJ1-5 and V is TRBV12-3 or TRBV12-4; TRBD1 agrees at 9 bases. J gave up 6 bases and V 6 bases, and 3 bases lay outside the gene matches. CDR3 length equals 13 residues. In nucleotides, the CDR3 is TGTGCCAGCAGGGGACAGGGCATTCAGCCCCAGCATTTT. Translating gives CASRGQGIQPQHF.

J is TRBJ1-4 and V is TRBV27; D unclear. Germline CDR1 is MNHEY and CDR2 is SMNVEV (reference sequence). Trimming pared 2 bases from V and 6 bases from J, leaving 7 bases between. CDR3 length: 13 amino acids. For the CDR3, the DNA is TGTGCCAGCAGTTTAGGCCCCGATGAAAAACTGTTTTTT. Encoded protein: CASSLGPDEKLFF.

The chain carries TRBV30 and TRBJ1-2; 7 nucleotides agree with TRBD1. V trimming: 5 bases; J trimming: 8 bases; junction bases outside the gene matches: 5. The CDR3 loop spans 11 amino acids. Germline V gene data show CDR1 as GTSNPN and CDR2 as SVGIG (reference sequence). The CDR3 region is CAWGRTGGYTF. The CDR3 DNA is TGTGCCTGGGGTAGGACAGGAGGCTACACCTTC.

The CDR3 reads CASSMRLAGENTGELFF. The CDR3 DNA is TGTGCCAGTAGTATGAGGCTAGCGGGAGAGAACACCGGGGAGCTGTTTTTT. The chain has TRBV19 and TRBJ2-2, with 10 bases fitting TRBD2. This CDR3 comprises 17 residues. Germline V gene data show CDR1 as LNHDA and CDR2 as SQIVND (reference sequence). The V gene end was trimmed by 3 bases and the J gene end by 1 base; junction bases not matched to a gene: 5.

V is TRBV19 and J is TRBJ2-5; 7 bases are a match to TRBD1. The CDR3 length is 19 residues. Unmatched junction bases numbered 13, after V lost 0 bases and J lost 0 bases. Germline loops: CDR1 LNHDA, CDR2 SQIVND (reference sequence). The DNA for the CDR3 is TGTGCCAGTAGTATAGACTACAAGGGGGCAGGACGGTACCAAGAGACCCAGTACTTC. Translating gives CASSIDYKGAGRYQETQYF.

This chain links TRBV6-1 with TRBJ2-3; 10 bases agree with TRBD1. Trimming removed 3 bases from V and 5 bases from J; junction bases left unmatched: 5. Germline V CDR1 and CDR2: MNHNS, SASEGT. The CDR3 totals 15 residues. CDR3 loop: CASSEKTGGGDTQYF. The CDR3 nucleotides are TGTGCCAGCAGTGAGAAGACAGGGGGCGGAGATACGCAGTATTTT.

CDR3 DNA sequence: TGTGCCAGCAGCTTTACCGGGACAGGGGGCGAAAAACTGTTTTTT. Translation: CASSFTGTGGEKLFF. This rearrangement joins TRBV7-9 to TRBJ1-4, with TRBD1 matching 12 bases. From germline, CDR1 is SEHNR and CDR2 FQNEAQ (reference sequence). This CDR3 is built from 15 residues. Trimming took 3 bases from V and 8 from J; bases not matched to a gene: 4. The full variable domain, with the rest looked up from reference TRBV7-9 and TRBJ1-4, is DTGVSQNPRHKITKRGQNVTFRCDPISEHNRLYWYRQTLGQGPEFLTYFQNEAQLEKSRLLSDRFSAERPKGSFSTLEIQRTEQGDSAMYLCASSFTGTGGEKLFFGSGTQLSVL.

On this clone itself: The sample holds other DNA sequences that translate to the same CDR3. V usage is TRBV6-5 and J usage is TRBJ2-7; the D gene is possibly TRBD2 (6 bases). The V end was cut by 8 bases, the J end by 0 bases, with 11 bases between. CDR1 MNHEY and CDR2 SVGAGI come from the germline V gene. CDR3 length: 13 amino acids. CDR3 protein: CASLRLGSYEQYF. CDR3 nucleotide sequence: TGTGCCAGCCTCCGACTAGGCTCCTACGAGCAGTACTTC.

The CDR3 bases are TGTGCCAGCAGCTTAGAGGGCAGGGGTCATGGCTACACCTTC. It yields the protein CASSLEGRGHGYTF. The chain employs TRBV7-8 and TRBJ1-2, with D maybe TRBD1 (6 bases). CDR3 size: 14 residues. V shed 1 base and J shed 6 bases, with 12 bases lying between them. Germline CDR1 and CDR2: SGHVS and FQNEAQ.

The chain joins TRBV13 to TRBJ2-1, with TRBD1 matching 11 bases. The CDR3 spans 17 residues. With 5 bases clipped from V and 9 bases from J, the junction kept 15 bases outside the gene matches. CDR1 is PRHDT, CDR2 FYEKMQ, per germline (reference sequence). The CDR3 reads CASSPGVGDRGSTEQFF. Written as DNA, the CDR3 is TGTGCCAGCAGCCCCGGGGTAGGGGACAGGGGGTCTACTGAGCAGTTCTTC.